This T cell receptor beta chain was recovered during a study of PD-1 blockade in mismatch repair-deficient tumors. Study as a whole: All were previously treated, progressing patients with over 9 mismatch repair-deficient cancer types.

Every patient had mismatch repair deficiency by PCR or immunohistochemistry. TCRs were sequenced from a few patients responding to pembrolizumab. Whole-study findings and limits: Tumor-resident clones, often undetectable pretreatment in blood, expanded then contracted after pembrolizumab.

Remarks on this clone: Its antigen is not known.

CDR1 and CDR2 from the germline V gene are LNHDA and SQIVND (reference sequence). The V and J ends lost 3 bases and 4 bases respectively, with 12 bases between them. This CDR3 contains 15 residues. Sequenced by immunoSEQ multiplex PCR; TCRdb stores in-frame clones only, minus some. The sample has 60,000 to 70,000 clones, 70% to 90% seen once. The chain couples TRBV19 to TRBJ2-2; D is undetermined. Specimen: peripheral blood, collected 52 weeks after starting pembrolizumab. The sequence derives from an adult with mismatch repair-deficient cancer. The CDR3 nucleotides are TGTGCCAGTAGTATGGCAAGGCTAATCACCGGGGAGCTGTTTTTT. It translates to CASSMARLITGELFF.